The 25 T cell receptor beta chains below were found in one sample sequenced in a study of T cells in tuberculosis. TCRdb's copy holds only in-frame clones and misses some; the assay was immunoSEQ multiplex PCR. This table holds approximately 30,000 clones, 85% to 95% found once. Input material: PBMCs. The receptors originated from a donor aged 5 to 30 with latent tuberculosis or without tuberculosis infection. Some clones in this sample may be carry-over from other donors' samples.

The genes are TRBV25-1 and TRBJ2-1; D remains unclear. With 1 base removed from V and 10 bases from J, the gap between germline ends came to 5 bases. Per germline, CDR1 MGHDK and CDR2 SYGVNS. This CDR3 comprises 11 residues. CDR3 region: CASSESREQFF. The DNA of the CDR3 is TGTGCCAGCAGTGAATCGCGGGAGCAGTTCTTC.

The CDR3: CASSPTGTENYGYTF. CDR3 DNA sequence: TGTGCCAGCAGCCCGACAGGGACAGAGAACTATGGCTACACCTTC. The chain links TRBV9 to TRBJ1-2; 7 nucleotides line up with TRBD1. Trimming took 4 bases from V and 2 from J; bases not matched to a gene: 8. CDR3 length equals 15 residues. Germline values: CDR1 SGDLS, CDR2 YYNGEE.

The chain uses TRBV18 and TRBJ1-6; D not resolved. The CDR3 sequence is 17 residues long. Trimming stripped 2 bases from V and 11 bases from J, with 22 bases between. Germline V lookup: CDR1 KGHSH, CDR2 LQKENI. Here the CDR3 reads CASSPSQLQEARTPLHF. The CDR3 DNA reads as TGTGCCAGCTCACCAAGTCAGTTGCAGGAGGCGAGGACACCCCTCCACTTT. Full variable domain (missing parts from reference TRBV18 and TRBJ1-6): NAGVMQNPRHLVRRRGQEARLRCSPMKGHSHVYWYRQLPEEGLKFMVYLQKENIIDESGMPKERFSAEFPKEGPSILRIQQVVRGDSAAYFCASSPSQLQEARTPLHFGNGTRLTVT.

The chain has TRBV2 and TRBJ2-4; 11 bases match TRBD2. Trimming removed 6 bases from V and 16 bases from J; junction bases left unmatched: 20. The CDR3 sequence is 16 residues long. Germline V gene lookup returns CDR1 SNHLY and CDR2 FYNNEI. The CDR3 nucleotides read TGTGCCAGCAGCGAATACAATGCTAGCGGGGGGTCTCGAAGCTACTTC. Its protein product is CASSEYNASGGSRSYF.

This clone has just one count. The chain recombines TRBV5-5 with TRBJ2-7; 7 nucleotides line up with TRBD1. The CDR3 has 19 residues. Germline V CDR1 and CDR2: SGHKS, YYEKEE (reference sequence). The V gene end was trimmed by 4 bases and the J gene end by 0 bases; junction bases not matched to a gene: 19. The CDR3 DNA sequence: TGTGCCAGCAGCCCGGAGGTCCAGGGGGTACTTTCGTCCTCCTACGAGCAGTACTTC. Translated: CASSPEVQGVLSSSYEQYF.

V and J are TRBV27 and TRBJ2-3, with 8 bases matching TRBD2. V was pared by 2 bases and J by 2 bases, with 3 bases of the junction left unmatched. This CDR3 spans 15 amino acids. The germline CDR1 and CDR2 sequences are MNHEY and SMNVEV (reference sequence). The CDR3 DNA reads TGTGCCAGCAGTTTAGCGGGGGGCCTCACAGATACGCAGTATTTT. Protein: CASSLAGGLTDTQYF.

V gene TRBV9 combines with J gene TRBJ1-1; D perhaps matches TRBD1 (6 bases). Trimming stripped 3 bases from V and 0 bases from J, with 12 bases between. The CDR3 is 15 amino acids. CDR1 is SGDLS and CDR2 is YYNGEE in the germline V gene. The CDR3 protein is CASSEQGLLNTEAFF. The CDR3 DNA follows: TGTGCCAGCAGCGAACAGGGTCTGTTGAACACTGAAGCTTTCTTT.

V gene TRBV1 combines with J gene TRBJ1-5. TRBV1 is tagged as a pseudogene. The CDR3 consists of 17 residues. CDR3 amino acids: CTSSQEPGPKWNQPQHF. The CDR3 DNA reads as TGCACCAGCAGCCAAGAGCCGGGTCCCAAGTGGAATCAGCCCCAGCATTTT.

The chain couples TRBV4-1 to TRBJ2-5; 11 bases match TRBD2. CDR1 is MGHRA and CDR2 is YSYEKL in the germline V gene. This CDR3 has 16 residues. Trimming took 4 bases from V and 4 from J; bases not matched to a gene: 8. CDR3 in amino acids: CASSLTTSGSSETQYF. CDR3 DNA: TGCGCCAGCAGCCTAACAACTAGCGGGAGTTCAGAGACCCAGTACTTC.

The gene calls are TRBV10-2 and TRBJ2-1; D is unresolved. CDR1 is WSHSY and CDR2 is SAAADI in the germline V gene. This CDR3 spans 13 amino acids. The V end lost 7 bases, the J end lost 9 bases, and 16 bases lay between the germline ends. CDR3 DNA: TGCGCCAGCAACCGAGCAATTTCGGTTGAGCAGTTCTTC. Its translation: CASNRAISVEQFF.

The gene calls are TRBV6-1 and TRBJ1-1, with TRBD1 as a possible D gene (6 bases). The CDR3 totals 12 residues. Germline CDR1 reads MNHNS; CDR2 reads SASEGT. The V and J ends lost 8 bases and 10 bases respectively, with 17 bases between them. The CDR3 loop is CASERGAPGAFF. CDR3 in DNA: TGTGCCAGCGAACGGGGGGCGCCGGGAGCTTTCTTT.

A remark on this clone: At one of its ends the junction is not consistent with the germline gene, which may arise from a read error. The chain uses TRBV10-3 and TRBJ1-5; TRBD1 matches 8 bases. The germline V gene has CDR1 ENHRY and CDR2 SYGVKD. This CDR3 region has 16 residues. CDR3 bases: TGTGCCATCAGTAAGTCGGGCCAGGGGGCAAATCAGCCCCAGCATTTT. It is translated as CAISKSGQGANQPQHF.

Only one count was recorded for this clone. The genes are TRBV2 and TRBJ2-4; TRBD2 matches 7 bases. Germline-derived CDR1 and CDR2 are SNHLY and FYNNEI. J lost 8 bases, V lost 1 base, and 5 bases had no gene match. The CDR3 has 14 amino acids. The CDR3 region has the DNA TGTGCCAGCAGTGAAGGCGGGGGATTGGACATTCAGTACTTC. Its protein product is CASSEGGGLDIQYF.

The chain combines TRBV9 with TRBJ2-7; 8 nucleotides match TRBD2. In germline, CDR1 is SGDLS, CDR2 YYNGEE. Trimming took 2 bases from V and 5 from J; bases not matched to a gene: 6. The CDR3 is made up of 14 amino acids. The CDR3 DNA reads as TGTGCCAGCAGCGTCGCGGGGGGTCCCGACGAGCAGTACTTC. This sequence encodes CASSVAGGPDEQYF.

The rearrangement links TRBV4-1 to TRBJ2-7; 8 nucleotides match TRBD1. Germline-derived CDR1 and CDR2 are MGHRA and YSYEKL. CDR3 size: 15 residues. V shed 5 bases, J shed 1 base, and the junction held 7 bases outside the gene matches. The CDR3 sequence is CASSSSGTGSYEQYF. In DNA form, the CDR3 reads TGCGCCAGCAGCTCCTCCGGGACAGGTTCCTACGAGCAGTACTTC.

The rearrangement links TRBV9 to TRBJ2-2, with 8 bases matching TRBD1. The germline V gene encodes CDR1 SGDLS and CDR2 YYNGEE. The V and J ends lost 3 bases and 0 bases, in that order; junction bases with no gene match: 19. This CDR3 is built from 21 residues. CDR3: CASSGNRDRLLTYANTGELFF. The CDR3 DNA reads as TGTGCCAGCAGCGGTAACCGGGACAGGCTCCTGACTTACGCGAACACCGGGGAGCTGTTTTTT. Full variable domain (rest looked up from reference TRBV9 and TRBJ2-2): DSGVTQTPKHLITATGQRVTLRCSPRSGDLSVYWYQQSLDQGLQFLIQYYNGEERAKGNILERFSAQQFPDLHSELNLSSLELGDSALYFCASSGNRDRLLTYANTGELFFGEGSRLTVL.

The chain uses TRBV10-2 and TRBJ2-7; D is unresolved. V was pared by 0 bases and J by 5 bases, with 14 bases between. CDR1 is WSHSY and CDR2 is SAAADI in the germline V gene. This CDR3 has 15 residues. CDR3 sequence: CASSESIWAGDEQYF. The CDR3 region has the DNA TGCGCCAGCAGTGAGTCGATTTGGGCCGGCGACGAGCAGTACTTC.

The chain carries TRBV25-1 and TRBJ2-1; TRBD1 aligns across 8 bases. Germline assignment: CDR1 MGHDK and CDR2 SYGVNS. V shed 0 bases, J shed 4 bases, and the junction held 5 bases outside the gene matches. CDR3 size: 16 residues. The DNA for the CDR3 is TGTGCCAGCAGTGAATACGAGGGACAGGCGTACAATGAGCAGTTCTTC. It codes for CASSEYEGQAYNEQFF.

This chain connects TRBV2 to TRBJ2-7; no reliable D call. Germline V gives CDR1 SNHLY, CDR2 FYNNEI. CDR3 length: 13 amino acids. The V gene lost 3 bases and the J gene lost 0 bases, with 6 bases spanning the gap. CDR3 protein: CASSDSFSYEQYF. The CDR3 DNA is TGTGCCAGCAGTGATAGCTTCTCCTACGAGCAGTACTTC.

The chain combines TRBV6-4 with TRBJ1-2; 7 bases agree with TRBD1. Germline CDR1 is MRHNA and CDR2 is SNTAGT. V dropped 0 bases and J dropped 8; count of bases not matched to a gene: 12. The CDR3 runs to 16 residues. CDR3 nucleotide sequence: TGTGCCAGCAGTGACTCTACCGCCCAGGGGGTAGGCGGCTACACCTTC. It specifies CASSDSTAQGVGGYTF.

V usage is TRBV13 and J usage is TRBJ2-2, with D hard to call. The CDR3 extends over 15 amino acids. Germline CDR1 PRHDT, CDR2 FYEKMQ (reference sequence). V dropped 5 bases and J dropped 0 bases, with 10 bases sitting between them. CDR3 region: CASSLWPANTGELFF. CDR3 nucleotides: TGTGCCAGCAGCCTCTGGCCAGCGAACACCGGGGAGCTGTTTTTT.

This chain connects TRBV27 to TRBJ2-7; TRBD2 agrees at 8 bases. The CDR3 consists of 15 residues. Unmatched junction bases numbered 5, after V lost 0 bases and J lost 4 bases. Germline assignment: CDR1 MNHEY and CDR2 SMNVEV (reference sequence). CDR3 sequence: CASSLSGGAGYEQYF. The CDR3 DNA reads TGTGCCAGCAGTTTATCCGGGGGGGCTGGGTACGAGCAGTACTTC.

The J gene is TRBJ1-6, the V gene TRBV7-9; D ambiguous. V lost 2 bases and J 0 bases, leaving 8 bases between the germline ends. This CDR3 is 16 amino acids long. The germline V gene has CDR1 SEHNR and CDR2 FQNEAQ (reference sequence). The CDR3 nucleotides are TGTGCCAGCAGCTTACAAACTGACTCCTATAATTCACCCCTCCACTTT. It yields the protein CASSLQTDSYNSPLHF.

This clone was recorded only once. The rearrangement links TRBV13 to TRBJ2-7; no clear D. The CDR3 runs 13 residues. V was clipped by 5 bases and J by 0 bases, with 8 bases between them. The germline CDR1 and CDR2 sequences are PRHDT and FYEKMQ (reference sequence). For the CDR3, the DNA is TGTGCCAGCAGCCTCGAGCTCTCCTACGAGCAGTACTTC. Amino acid sequence: CASSLELSYEQYF.

The chain carries TRBV6-5 and TRBJ1-5, with TRBD1 matching over 12 bases. After removal of 4 bases from V and 7 bases from J, the junction contained 5 bases not matched to a gene. The germline CDR1 and CDR2 sequences are MNHEY and SVGAGI. This CDR3 region has 15 residues. The CDR3, as DNA: TGTGCCAGCAGTTCGTCCGGGACAGGGGGCCAGCCCCAGCATTTT. It is translated as CASSSSGTGGQPQHF.